This is a list of T cell receptor beta chains from one sample in a study of beta chain features in type 1 diabetes. TCRdb's table, derived via immunoSEQ multiplex PCR, lists solely in-frame clones and lacks some. The sample holds about 270,000 clones, 13% to 15% seen once. Sequenced sample: naive CD4+ T cells from blood. These receptors all stem from a man between 25 and 39 years old with type 1 diabetes. Each CDR3 is given with its conserved first and last residue. A D gene is named only where the DNA matches it firmly. Size values are once, few and many counts, or a class for expanded clones, and some rows have none.

j_call: TRBJ2-1
cdr3_length: 17
clone_size: -
d_call: TRBD2
v_call: TRBV18
cdr3_nt: TGTGCCAGCTCACCTAATCTAGCGGGAGAAGGGTCCAATGAGCAGTTCTTC
cdr3_aa: CASSPNLAGEGSNEQFF

j_call: TRBJ2-3
cdr3_length: 17
clone_size: -
d_call: TRBD2
v_call: TRBV5-1
cdr3_nt: TGCGCCAGCAGCTTGGTGCTACGCGGGAGAACGGCAGATACGCAGTATTTT
cdr3_aa: CASSLVLRGRTADTQYF

j_call: TRBJ1-1
cdr3_length: 15
clone_size: few
d_call: TRBD1
v_call: TRBV18
cdr3_nt: TGTGCCAGCTCACCACCTCCAGGGGGAGTTGGTGAAGCTTTCTTT
cdr3_aa: CASSPPPGGVGEAFF

j_call: TRBJ2-1
cdr3_length: 14
clone_size: -
d_call: -
v_call: TRBV9
cdr3_nt: TGTGCCAGCAGCGTAGGTCTAGCGCCGAGGGCGCAGTTCTTC
cdr3_aa: CASSVGLAPRAQFF

j_call: TRBJ1-5
cdr3_length: 14
clone_size: -
d_call: -
v_call: TRBV28
cdr3_nt: TGTGCCAGCAGTTTGGGAGTTAGCAATCAGCCCCAGCATTTT
cdr3_aa: CASSLGVSNQPQHF

j_call: TRBJ2-7
cdr3_length: 14
clone_size: few
d_call: -
v_call: TRBV28
cdr3_nt: TGTGCCAGCAGTTTACCCCACCCCGAGGCCGAGCAGTACTTC
cdr3_aa: CASSLPHPEAEQYF

j_call: TRBJ2-1
cdr3_length: 16
clone_size: -
d_call: TRBD2
v_call: TRBV28
cdr3_nt: TGTGCCAGCAGTCCCCCGGAGGGACTAGCGGGAGGACGGCAGTTCTTC
cdr3_aa: CASSPPEGLAGGRQFF

j_call: TRBJ1-2
cdr3_length: 13
clone_size: -
d_call: -
v_call: TRBV29-1
cdr3_nt: TGCAGCGTTGCCCTGACATCGAACTATGGCTACACCTTC
cdr3_aa: CSVALTSNYGYTF

j_call: TRBJ2-1
cdr3_length: 17
clone_size: -
d_call: TRBD2
v_call: TRBV29-1
cdr3_nt: TGCAGCGTTGAAGTGGCTAGCGGGAGTATTTCCTTCGGTGAGCAGTTCTTC
cdr3_aa: CSVEVASGSISFGEQFF

j_call: TRBJ1-2
cdr3_length: 14
clone_size: few
d_call: -
v_call: TRBV28
cdr3_nt: TGTGCCAGCAGTCAACAATCCGGGAAGGTGGGCTACACCTTC
cdr3_aa: CASSQQSGKVGYTF

j_call: TRBJ2-5
cdr3_length: 13
clone_size: few
d_call: TRBD2
v_call: TRBV6-1
cdr3_nt: TGTGCCAGCAGCGACAGCGGGAGCAAGACCCAGTACTTC
cdr3_aa: CASSDSGSKTQYF

j_call: TRBJ1-1
cdr3_length: 12
clone_size: few
d_call: -
v_call: TRBV28
cdr3_nt: TGTGCCAGCCGAACTGGGAACACTGAAGCTTTCTTT
cdr3_aa: CASRTGNTEAFF

j_call: TRBJ2-2
cdr3_length: 16
clone_size: -
d_call: TRBD2
v_call: TRBV5-1
cdr3_nt: TGCGCCAGCAGCTTGTTGGGACTAGCGGGAACCGGGGAGCTGTTTTTT
cdr3_aa: CASSLLGLAGTGELFF

j_call: TRBJ2-3
cdr3_length: 14
clone_size: -
d_call: -
v_call: TRBV5-6
cdr3_nt: TGTGCCAGCAGCCCGACTAGTTGGGCAGATACGCAGTATTTT
cdr3_aa: CASSPTSWADTQYF

j_call: TRBJ2-7
cdr3_length: 16
clone_size: -
d_call: TRBD2
v_call: TRBV27
cdr3_nt: TGTGCCAGCAGCCCCCGGTTTGGGCTAGCGGGAGGCGAGCAGTACTTC
cdr3_aa: CASSPRFGLAGGEQYF

j_call: TRBJ1-1
cdr3_length: 13
clone_size: few
d_call: TRBD1
v_call: TRBV19
cdr3_nt: TGTGCCAGTAGTATGACAGGGAGCACTGAAGCTTTCTTT
cdr3_aa: CASSMTGSTEAFF

j_call: TRBJ2-2
cdr3_length: 12
clone_size: -
d_call: -
v_call: TRBV9
cdr3_nt: TGTGCCAGCAGCGTAGCGACCGGGGAGCTGTTTTTT
cdr3_aa: CASSVATGELFF

j_call: TRBJ2-5
cdr3_length: 14
clone_size: -
d_call: -
v_call: TRBV5-4
cdr3_nt: TGTGCCAGCAGCCGCGGGACGGAGCAAGAGACCCAGTACTTC
cdr3_aa: CASSRGTEQETQYF

j_call: TRBJ2-1
cdr3_length: 15
clone_size: -
d_call: -
v_call: TRBV7-2
cdr3_nt: TGTGCCAGCAGCCCACCGGGACTGTCCTACAATGAGCAGTTCTTC
cdr3_aa: CASSPPGLSYNEQFF

j_call: TRBJ1-2
cdr3_length: 15
clone_size: -
d_call: TRBD1
v_call: TRBV7-9
cdr3_nt: TGTGCCAGCAGTTTAGCTGGGACAGATCTTTATGGCTACACCTTC
cdr3_aa: CASSLAGTDLYGYTF

j_call: TRBJ2-5
cdr3_length: 11
clone_size: few
d_call: -
v_call: TRBV20-1
cdr3_nt: TGCAGTGCTAGACAGGAAGAGACCCAGTACTTC
cdr3_aa: CSARQEETQYF

j_call: TRBJ2-7
cdr3_length: 15
clone_size: few
d_call: -
v_call: TRBV5-4
cdr3_nt: TGTGCCAGCAGCAGTAGACAGCAGAACACCTACGAGCAGTACTTC
cdr3_aa: CASSSRQQNTYEQYF

j_call: TRBJ2-2
cdr3_length: 18
clone_size: -
d_call: -
v_call: TRBV4-2
cdr3_nt: TGTGCCAGCAGCCAAGTTGGGGAGACACGAACCAACACCGGGGAGCTGTTTTTT
cdr3_aa: CASSQVGETRTNTGELFF

j_call: TRBJ2-2
cdr3_length: 16
clone_size: -
d_call: TRBD2
v_call: TRBV4-3
cdr3_nt: TGCGCCAGCAGCCAAGAACTAGCGGATTACACCGGGGAGCTGTTTTTT
cdr3_aa: CASSQELADYTGELFF

j_call: TRBJ2-1
cdr3_length: 16
clone_size: few
d_call: TRBD1
v_call: TRBV11-3
cdr3_nt: TGTGCCAGCAGCTTGACCGGGACAGGGGGCTACAATGAGCAGTTCTTC
cdr3_aa: CASSLTGTGGYNEQFF

j_call: TRBJ2-5
cdr3_length: 13
clone_size: -
d_call: TRBD1
v_call: TRBV28
cdr3_nt: TGTGCCAGCACCAGGGGGTTGGTAGAGACCCAGTACTTC
cdr3_aa: CASTRGLVETQYF

j_call: TRBJ1-2
cdr3_length: 14
clone_size: -
d_call: -
v_call: TRBV28
cdr3_nt: TGTGCCAGCAGTTTCAGGGGAGCTAACTATGGCTACACCTTC
cdr3_aa: CASSFRGANYGYTF

j_call: TRBJ1-2
cdr3_length: 16
clone_size: -
d_call: -
v_call: TRBV18
cdr3_nt: TGTGCCAGCTCACCTACGGACGAACCAGGGCCCTATGGCTACACCTTC
cdr3_aa: CASSPTDEPGPYGYTF

j_call: TRBJ2-3
cdr3_length: 14
clone_size: -
d_call: -
v_call: TRBV6-5
cdr3_nt: TGTGCCAGCAGTTACCAGGGTAGCACAGATACGCAGTATTTT
cdr3_aa: CASSYQGSTDTQYF